This T cell receptor beta chain was recovered during a study of CD8+ T cells in alopecia areata. Treatment noted: oral pan-JAK inhibitor, 5-10 mg twice daily. Sampling of alopecia areata patients yielded lesional scalp punch biopsies as well as peripheral blood. Sorting of CD4+ and CD8+ T cells was performed on PBMCs. A note on this clone: As yet, its antigen is unknown.

RNA extraction was followed by reverse transcription into cDNA, which acted as the sequencing template. Using immunoSEQ multiplex PCR, the repertoire was profiled, and TCRdb retains in-frame clones only, with some absent. The data show 170,000 or so clones, with roughly 53% seen just once and around 13% held by the top ten. The germline gives CDR1 SEHNR, CDR2 FQNEAQ (reference sequence). There are 15 residues in the CDR3. Trimming cost V 4 bases and J 10 bases, with 20 bases left between them. Study outcomes and limitations: A great number of expanded lesional clones endured in scalp and blood during tofacitinib.

The material sequenced was CD8+ T cells sorted from blood, taken at week 24, from a patient treated with tofacitinib. The chain links TRBV7-9 to TRBJ2-1; tentatively, D is TRBD1 (6 bases). The TCR was taken from a human donor with alopecia areata. The CDR3 sequence is CASSSDSDRFREQFF. CDR3 nucleotide sequence: TGTGCCAGCAGCTCCGACTCCGACAGGTTTAGGGAGCAGTTCTTC. Using reference TRBV7-9 and TRBJ2-1 for the parts outside the CDR3, the full variable domain is DTGVSQNPRHKITKRGQNVTFRCDPISEHNRLYWYRQTLGQGPEFLTYFQNEAQLEKSRLLSDRFSAERPKGSFSTLEIQRTEQGDSAMYLCASSSDSDRFREQFFGPGTRLTVL.